This T cell receptor beta chain was identified during a study of post-analysis software for immune sequencing data. Turning to the study itself: Progressive-relapsing, secondary progressive and relapsing-remitting multiple sclerosis were among the disease courses included.

TCR beta cDNA libraries included unique molecular identifiers. Researchers reported approximately 500,000 cDNA molecules coming from around 1 to 10 million T cells. TCRdb re-derived calls from the PCR reads in MiXCR, one entry per CDR3 protein. The profile covers 700,000 to 800,000 distinct CDR3 sequences, with approximately 30% appearing a single time and under 0.7% taken by the ten largest. CDR3 length: 12 residues. V lost 3 bases to trimming and J lost 11 bases, with 13 bases between them. This clonotype has only a few counts. What it binds is not known. Broader study findings: When patients were compared with controls, five TRBV segments were more frequent, TRBV5-6, TRBV5-1 and TRBV20-1 among them. Samples from one preparation batch, clustered by F measure, grouped strongly together. Controls had significantly higher normalized Chao1 diversity than multiple sclerosis patients.

This chain links TRBV12-3 or TRBV12-4 with TRBJ2-5; no clear D. The sample was blood. This TCR derives from a girl aged 5-17 years with multiple sclerosis. The DNA of the CDR3 is TGTGCCAGCAGTTTGTCCTCGAGAGAGCAGTACTTC. Protein sequence: CASSLSSREQYF.